The rows below give T cell receptor beta chains drawn from one sample of a study of blood T cells in healthy people across ages. TCRdb re-called the 5' RACE reads through MiXCR, storing one row per CDR3 protein. This sample has about 1.4 million distinct CDR3 sequences, with roughly 64% found just once. The sequenced sample was blood. These TCRs come from a man between 18 and 29 years old in good health. The CDR3 runs from the conserved cysteine through the conserved F or W. The order of the fields is D gene, J gene, V gene, CDR3 protein. The D gene is left open where the match is weak.

TRBD1	TRBJ1-5	TRBV28	CASSFAGTGVQPQHF
TRBD1	TRBJ2-7	TRBV12-3/TRBV12-4	CASGQGAAYEQYF
NA	TRBJ2-2	TRBV11-2	CASSLNRDRPINTGELFF
TRBD2	TRBJ2-3	TRBV29-1	CSVDGTSGGFPDTQYF
NA	TRBJ1-3	TRBV6-2/TRBV6-3	CASSYGEGNTIYF
NA	TRBJ2-3	TRBV4-2	CASSPPGADQTDTQYF
NA	TRBJ2-5	TRBV5-5	CASSLAGSGVQETQYF
NA	TRBJ2-7	TRBV7-9	CASSLSDGGPTYEQYF
TRBD2	TRBJ2-1	TRBV10-2	CATSRASGRQSSYNEQFF
TRBD1	TRBJ2-3	TRBV20-1	CSARDPDRVPDTQYF
TRBD1	TRBJ1-6	TRBV5-1	CASRAAGQGNSPLHF
TRBD1	TRBJ1-2	TRBV3-1	CASSQGQGLRGYTF
NA	TRBJ2-5	TRBV30	CAGSVGETQYF
TRBD1	TRBJ1-2	TRBV9	CASSAQGTYGYTF
NA	TRBJ1-2	TRBV29-1	CSVYTPRDGYTF
TRBD2	TRBJ2-7	TRBV27	CASSLFRRGGDYEQYF
NA	TRBJ1-1	TRBV4-1	CASSQEGAGTINTEAFF
NA	TRBJ1-5	TRBV24-1	CATSDSGGSNQPQHF
NA	TRBJ2-5	TRBV3-1	CASSRSLQETQYF
NA	TRBJ2-7	TRBV6-6	CASTPGDTGDTYEQYF
TRBD1	TRBJ1-4	TRBV3-1	CASSRGQVGVLFF
NA	TRBJ2-5	TRBV24-1	CATSDPRSLGKTQYF
TRBD1	TRBJ2-7	TRBV4-1	CASSTKGQGLTEQYF
TRBD1	TRBJ1-2	TRBV27	CASSLMTGDPYGYTF
TRBD2	NA	TRBV27	CASSLIAGADEQYF
NA	TRBJ2-7	TRBV11-1	CASSLGKRDYEQYF
TRBD1	TRBJ2-5	TRBV7-2	CASTLTRDRDWEQYF
NA	TRBJ2-1	TRBV6-5	CASRPPIGETQFF
NA	TRBJ2-3	TRBV3-1	CASRGLGVTDTQYF
NA	TRBJ1-1	TRBV18	CASSAAGKNTEAFF
TRBD2	TRBJ2-1	TRBV11-3	CASSPGTSGRSSYNEQFF
NA	TRBJ1-1	TRBV5-1	CASSLAGRDTEAFF
NA	TRBJ1-1	TRBV28	CASSLSVTGGMGNTEAFF
NA	TRBJ2-4	TRBV2	CASSSGRNVGIQYF
NA	TRBJ2-3	TRBV20-1	CSASDVSSTDTQYF
TRBD1	TRBJ1-2	TRBV7-9	CASSSGGTATLNYGYTF
NA	TRBJ1-1	TRBV6-2/TRBV6-3	CASSYYTAVVNTEAFF
TRBD2	TRBJ2-3	TRBV10-1	CASSDPGGRSADTQYF
NA	TRBJ1-2	TRBV7-9	CASSLGESSYYGYTF
NA	TRBJ2-7	TRBV5-4	CASGSPYEQYF
TRBD1	TRBJ1-2	TRBV27	CASSLGTGSGYTF
TRBD1	TRBJ1-2	TRBV29-1	CSGQGAIGGYTF
TRBD1	TRBJ1-2	TRBV15	CATSRVNRGLGYTF
NA	TRBJ2-1	TRBV4-1	CASSQVRAEQFF
NA	NA	TRBV3-1	CASSPPRTPYEQYF
TRBD1	TRBJ2-1	TRBV29-1	CSAQGQGEYDEQFF
NA	TRBJ2-1	TRBV6-6	CASSYLPGNEQFF
NA	TRBJ2-5	TRBV4-2	CASSQIGQPETQYF
NA	TRBJ2-2	TRBV29-1	CSVSRALNTGELFF
NA	NA	TRBV6-1	CASARARQVTQYF
TRBD1	TRBJ2-2	TRBV7-2	CASSVRGQAGELFF
NA	NA	TRBV10-1	CASSDLWQAKTYEQYF